A selection of T cell receptor beta chains follows, all from one sample in a study of regulatory dendritic cells for organ transplantation. This table comes from immunoSEQ multiplex PCR, and its TCRdb copy is limited to in-frame clones, with some not included. The profile covers 29,000 or so clones, with about 80% appearing a single time and about 2% taken by the ten largest. Sequenced material: memory CD4+ T cells from blood. These receptor sequences come from a human donor in good health. Each CDR3 is given without its conserved first and last residue.

j_call v_call cdr3_aa
TRBJ1-4 TRBV6-4 ASANSPGQGELF
TRBJ2-7 TRBV18 ASSEGGFRSYEQY
TRBJ2-7 TRBV28 ASSFPLGQWGAAASYEQY
TRBJ2-1 TRBV5-4 ASSQSGDSYNEQF
TRBJ2-5 TRBV15 ATSNRGAGETQY
TRBJ2-7 TRBV14 ASSRSGASSYEQY
TRBJ1-2 TRBV10-3 AVLAGDLRGYT
TRBJ1-2 TRBV4-2 ASSHTGGDGYT
TRBJ2-5 TRBV10-3 AIRRAGGPGETQY
TRBJ2-2 TRBV7-3 ASSLFTAANTGELF
TRBJ1-5 TRBV28 AIHGRAYRDQPQH
TRBJ2-3 TRBV5-1 ASSLSGLRDTQY
TRBJ2-5 TRBV9 ASSVAHSQETQY
TRBJ2-1 TRBV29-1 SVKGPIRNEQF
TRBJ2-5 TRBV6-5 AKRRGPGETQY
TRBJ1-1 TRBV19 ASSRDLGGTGSEAF
TRBJ2-5 TRBV30 AWSEFRAGRQETQY
TRBJ2-1 TRBV2 ASSELAGGSEQF
TRBJ1-3 TRBV6-6 ASSYSITSGSTIY
TRBJ2-2 TRBV28 ASSSGQGETGELF
TRBJ2-5 TRBV9 ASSVSSGQGGETQY
TRBJ1-2 TRBV19 ASSIAEQGYGYT
TRBJ2-1 TRBV6-1 ASSELGTSGRLGNEQF
TRBJ1-1 TRBV4-2 ASSQGDREGGTEAF
TRBJ2-5 TRBV29-1 SVRAGGQETQY
TRBJ2-7 TRBV28 ASSTGTAWSYEQY
TRBJ2-1 TRBV5-8 ASRGSGTNEQF
TRBJ2-7 TRBV18 ASSPRGQKIYYEQY
TRBJ1-1 TRBV6-5 ASRGQGAGDTEAF
TRBJ1-2 TRBV28 ASEGFGYT
TRBJ2-7 TRBV19 ASSQRAEQY
TRBJ1-3 TRBV29-1 SARTGTTSGNTIY
TRBJ2-7 TRBV28 ASSLTGTIPYEQY